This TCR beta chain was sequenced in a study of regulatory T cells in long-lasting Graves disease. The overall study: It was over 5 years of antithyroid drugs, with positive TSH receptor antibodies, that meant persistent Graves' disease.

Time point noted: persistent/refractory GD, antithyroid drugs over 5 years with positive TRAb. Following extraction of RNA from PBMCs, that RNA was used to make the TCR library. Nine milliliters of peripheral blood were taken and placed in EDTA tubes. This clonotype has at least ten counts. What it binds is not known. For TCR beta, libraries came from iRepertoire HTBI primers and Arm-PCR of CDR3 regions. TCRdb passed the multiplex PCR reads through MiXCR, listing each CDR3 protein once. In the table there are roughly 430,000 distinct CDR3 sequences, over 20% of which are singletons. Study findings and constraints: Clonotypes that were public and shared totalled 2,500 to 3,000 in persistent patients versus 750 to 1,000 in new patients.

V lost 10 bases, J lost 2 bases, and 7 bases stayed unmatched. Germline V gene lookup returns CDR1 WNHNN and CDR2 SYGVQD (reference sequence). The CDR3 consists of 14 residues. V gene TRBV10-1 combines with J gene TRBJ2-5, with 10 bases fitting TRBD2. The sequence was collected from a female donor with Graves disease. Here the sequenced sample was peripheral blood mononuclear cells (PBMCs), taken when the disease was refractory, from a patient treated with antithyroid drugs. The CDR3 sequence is CATSGSSEQETQYF. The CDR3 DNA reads TGCGCCACTAGCGGGAGTTCGGAGCAAGAGACCCAGTACTTC.